Shown below are 16 T cell receptor beta chains from a single sample sequenced in a study of technical replicates of blood from several donors. The repertoire was sequenced with immunoSEQ multiplex PCR; TCRdb's copy has only in-frame clones and lacks some. The data contain tens of thousands of clones, more than 85% of them singletons. Sequencing was performed on T cells isolated from PBMCs. These receptor sequences come from a human donor in good health.

The J gene is TRBJ1-5, the V gene TRBV28, with D unclear. Germline V gives CDR1 MDHEN, CDR2 SYDVKM. The CDR3 totals 11 residues. Trimming shortened V by 6 bases and J by 6 bases, and 6 bases separated the two germline ends. CDR3 sequence reads: CASSRGQPQHF. In nucleotides, the CDR3 is TGTGCCAGCAGCCGGGGTCAGCCCCAGCATTTT.

The genes are TRBV29-1 and TRBJ2-1, with a possible D match to TRBD1 (6 bases). Trimming left V 2 bases short and J 0 bases short, with 14 bases between. This CDR3 is built from 16 residues. Germline V gene lookup returns CDR1 SQVTM and CDR2 ANQGSEA. CDR3 DNA: TGCAGCGTTGAATCCGGGACACCGAGCTCCTACAATGAGCAGTTCTTC. This sequence encodes CSVESGTPSSYNEQFF.

The V gene is TRBV25-1, the J gene TRBJ1-1; D is undetermined. This CDR3 spans 15 amino acids. Between the trimmed V and J ends, which lost 7 bases and 2 bases, there was a span of 17 bases. Per the germline V gene, CDR1 is MGHDK and CDR2 is SYGVNS. The CDR3 here is CASTRSGVFNTEAFF. The CDR3 coding sequence is TGTGCCAGCACCCGAAGCGGGGTCTTTAACACTGAAGCTTTCTTT.

J is TRBJ1-2 and V is TRBV18; D possibly corresponds to TRBD1 (5 bases). V shed 3 bases and J shed 6 bases, with 17 bases lying between them. Per the germline V gene, CDR1 is KGHSH and CDR2 is LQKENI. CDR3 length equals 15 residues. CDR3 amino acids: CASSPSTRGSDGYTF. CDR3 sequence (DNA): TGTGCCAGCTCACCCTCAACAAGGGGATCTGATGGCTACACCTTC.

The chain carries TRBV2 and TRBJ1-1; no reliable D call. V dropped 8 bases and J dropped 1 base, with 11 bases sitting between them. The CDR3 contains 13 residues. The germline V gene encodes CDR1 SNHLY and CDR2 FYNNEI. Here the CDR3 reads CASVAQKNTEAFF. In DNA form, the CDR3 reads TGTGCCAGCGTGGCCCAAAAGAACACTGAAGCTTTCTTT.

This chain connects TRBV28 to TRBJ2-1; 13 bases line up with TRBD2. This CDR3 region has 14 residues. With 8 bases clipped from V and 9 bases from J, the junction kept 7 bases outside the gene matches. In germline, CDR1 is MDHEN, CDR2 SYDVKM. The CDR3 nucleotides are TGTGCCAGCCTCGGACTAGCGGGAGTTGTTGAGCAGTTCTTC. Encoded protein: CASLGLAGVVEQFF.

The chain has TRBV6-6 and TRBJ2-1; D is ambiguous. Trimming took off 2 bases at V and 13 bases at J, with 12 bases between the two ends. Germline V gene lookup returns CDR1 MNHNY and CDR2 SVGAGI (reference sequence). The CDR3 consists of 12 residues. The CDR3 spells CASSYPAVQQFF. CDR3 coding DNA: TGTGCCAGCAGTTACCCCGCGGTGCAACAGTTCTTC.

The gene calls are TRBV6-6 and TRBJ1-2, with D possibly TRBD1 on 5 matching bases. In germline, CDR1 is MNHNY, CDR2 SVGAGI (reference sequence). V was trimmed by 4 bases and J by 3 bases, leaving 9 bases between them. This CDR3 is built from 13 residues. The CDR3 DNA is TGTGCCAGCAGTTTCGACAGAGACTATGGCTACACCTTC. Translation: CASSFDRDYGYTF.

The genes are TRBV12-5 and TRBJ2-1, with TRBD2 identical over 11 bases. This CDR3 is built from 16 residues. Trimming cost V 3 bases and J 3 bases; bases outside gene matches: 4. Germline lookup yields CDR1 LGHNT and CDR2 FRNRAP. CDR3 loop: CASGLPGLADYNEQFF. The CDR3 nucleotides are TGTGCTAGTGGTTTACCGGGACTAGCGGACTACAATGAGCAGTTCTTC. Based on the CDR3 plus reference TRBV12-5 and TRBJ2-1, the full variable domain is DARVTQTPRHKVTEMGQEVTMRCQPILGHNTVFWYRQTMMQGLELLAYFRNRAPLDDSGMPKDRFSAEMPDATLATLKIQPSEPRDSAVYFCASGLPGLADYNEQFFGPGTRLTVL.

V usage is TRBV5-6 and J usage is TRBJ1-4, with unresolved D. This CDR3 spans 17 amino acids. Germline V gene data show CDR1 as SGHDT and CDR2 as YYEEEE. V dropped 1 base and J dropped 1 base, with 14 bases sitting between them. The CDR3 protein is CASSLINRIRTNEKLFF. The CDR3 DNA follows: TGTGCCAGCAGCTTGATTAACAGAATAAGAACTAATGAAAAACTGTTTTTT. The full variable domain, completed using reference TRBV5-6 and TRBJ1-4, is DAGVTQSPTHLIKTRGQQVTLRCSPKSGHDTVSWYQQALGQGPQFIFQYYEEEERQRGNFPDRFSGHQFPNYSSELNVNALLLGDSALYLCASSLINRIRTNEKLFFGSGTQLSVL.

This chain joins TRBV28 and TRBJ1-1; D is unclear. The CDR3 loop spans 12 amino acids. The germline V gene encodes CDR1 MDHEN and CDR2 SYDVKM. V was cut by 2 bases and J by 7 bases, with 8 bases left in between. CDR3 amino acids: CASSLARYEAFF. For the CDR3, the DNA is TGTGCCAGCAGTTTAGCGAGGTATGAAGCTTTCTTT.

This chain joins TRBV6-5 and TRBJ1-5; D not certain. CDR3 length: 13 amino acids. Germline CDR1 and CDR2: MNHEY and SVGAGI. Trimming took off 4 bases at V and 1 base at J, with 5 bases between the two ends. CDR3 sequence reads: CASSWASNQPQHF. The CDR3 coding sequence is TGTGCCAGCAGTTGGGCAAGCAATCAGCCCCAGCATTTT.

The chain is built from TRBV28 and TRBJ2-1; perhaps TRBD2 as D (6 bases). The V gene lost 2 bases and the J gene lost 4 bases, with 18 bases spanning the gap. CDR1 is MDHEN and CDR2 is SYDVKM in the germline V gene. This CDR3 is 17 amino acids long. The CDR3 loop is CASSLGDGRGAYNEQFF. Here the CDR3 DNA reads TGTGCCAGCAGTTTAGGGGACGGGAGAGGGGCTTACAATGAGCAGTTCTTC.

The chain combines TRBV30 with TRBJ1-3; no reliable D call. V lost 2 bases and J 3 bases, leaving 8 bases between the germline ends. Germline V gene sequence: CDR1 GTSNPN, CDR2 SVGIG (reference sequence). This CDR3 spans 13 amino acids. CDR3 region: CAWSQQIGNTIYF. In DNA form, the CDR3 reads TGTGCCTGGAGTCAACAGATTGGAAACACCATATATTTT.

V and J are TRBV2 and TRBJ2-1, with 8 bases identical to TRBD2. Looked up from germline, CDR1 is SNHLY and CDR2 is FYNNEI. The CDR3 is 15 residues long. Trimming removed 2 bases from V and 7 bases from J; junction bases left unmatched: 7. CDR3 protein: CASSESLAGNNEQFF. CDR3 nucleotide sequence: TGTGCCAGCAGTGAATCTCTAGCGGGCAATAATGAGCAGTTCTTC.

This clone turned up a few times. The chain has TRBV28 and TRBJ1-1; D is undetermined. Germline V CDR1 and CDR2: MDHEN, SYDVKM. This CDR3 spans 13 amino acids. V was shortened by 0 bases and J by 6 bases, with 8 bases between the two germline ends. This CDR3 reads CASSLWPTPEAFF. The CDR3 DNA reads TGTGCCAGCAGTTTATGGCCTACCCCTGAAGCTTTCTTT.